What follows is one T cell receptor beta chain and its context. The entry originates in a study of CD8 T cells in Susac syndrome. Trimming removed 5 bases from V and 4 bases from J; junction bases left unmatched: 5. The CDR3 is 14 amino acids. Germline CDR1 and CDR2: MNHEY and SMNVEV (reference sequence). RNA totalling about 0.45 to 1 ug underwent reverse transcription with random hexamers. TCRdb recomputed calls from the immunoSEQ multiplex PCR reads with MiXCR, one row per CDR3 protein. The sample has some 260,000 distinct CDR3 sequences; roughly 81% are singletons. Multiple sclerosis controls were treatment-naive patients with stable or active relapsing-remitting disease.

V usage is TRBV27 and J usage is TRBJ2-1, with 7 bases matching TRBD2. This TCR derives from a human donor with multiple sclerosis. The sequenced sample was CD8+ T cells from PBMCs. The DNA for the CDR3 is TGTGCCAGCAGTGCGGGAGCCGCATACAATGAGCAGTTCTTC. Its translation: CASSAGAAYNEQFF.